The present T cell receptor beta chain was sequenced within a study of blood T cell repertoires in COVID-19. Some clones are missing from TCRdb's copy, which holds only in-frame ones; the method was immunoSEQ multiplex PCR. The top ten hold 1.5% of the sample, which has just over 90,000 clones, 75% to 90% seen once. Trimming stripped 3 bases from V and 3 bases from J, with 9 bases between. There are 13 residues in the CDR3. The sequenced material came from peripheral blood. The gene calls are TRBV12-3 or TRBV12-4 and TRBJ2-7, with D maybe TRBD1 (5 bases). The receptor was isolated from a human donor with active COVID-19. The donor label of this sample is uncertain. The CDR3 loop reads CASSLQGIYEQYF. CDR3 DNA: TGTGCCAGCAGTTTGCAGGGAATCTACGAGCAGTACTTC.